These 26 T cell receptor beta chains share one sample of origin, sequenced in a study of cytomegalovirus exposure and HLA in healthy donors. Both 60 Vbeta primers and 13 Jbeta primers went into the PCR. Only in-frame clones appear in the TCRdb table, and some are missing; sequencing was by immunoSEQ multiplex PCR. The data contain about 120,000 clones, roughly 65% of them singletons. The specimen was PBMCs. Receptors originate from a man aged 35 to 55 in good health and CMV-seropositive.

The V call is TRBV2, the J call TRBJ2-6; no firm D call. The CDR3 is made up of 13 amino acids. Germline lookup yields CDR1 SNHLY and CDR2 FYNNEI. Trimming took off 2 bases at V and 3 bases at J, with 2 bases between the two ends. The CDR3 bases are TGTGCCAGCAGTGAACATGGGGCCAACGTCCTGACTTTC. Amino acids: CASSEHGANVLTF.

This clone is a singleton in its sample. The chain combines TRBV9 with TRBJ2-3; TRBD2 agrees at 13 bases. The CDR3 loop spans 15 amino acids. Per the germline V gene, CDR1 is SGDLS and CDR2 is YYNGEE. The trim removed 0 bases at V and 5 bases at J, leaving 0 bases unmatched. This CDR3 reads CASSVGLAGGDTQYF. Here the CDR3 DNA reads TGTGCCAGCAGCGTAGGACTAGCGGGGGGAGATACGCAGTATTTT.

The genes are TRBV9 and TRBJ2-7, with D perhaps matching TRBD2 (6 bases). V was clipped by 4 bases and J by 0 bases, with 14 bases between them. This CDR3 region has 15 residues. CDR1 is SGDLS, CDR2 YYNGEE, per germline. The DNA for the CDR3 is TGTGCCAGCAGCATAAGCGGGCGGTGCTCCTACGAGCAGTACTTC. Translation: CASSISGRCSYEQYF.

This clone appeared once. The CDR3 DNA follows: TGCGCCAGCAGTCTTCATAACTCCGGACTGGGGAATGAGCAGTTCTTC. Protein product: CASSLHNSGLGNEQFF. V and J are TRBV4-3 and TRBJ2-1; perhaps TRBD2 as D (5 bases). The CDR3 consists of 16 residues. Per germline, CDR1 LGHNA and CDR2 YSLEER. The V end was cut by 6 bases, the J end by 7 bases, with 22 bases between.

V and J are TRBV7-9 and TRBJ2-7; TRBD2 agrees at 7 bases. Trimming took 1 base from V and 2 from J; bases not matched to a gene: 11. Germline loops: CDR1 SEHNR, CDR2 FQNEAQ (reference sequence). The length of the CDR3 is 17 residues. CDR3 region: CASSLVRYGGGTYEQYF. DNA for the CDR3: TGTGCCAGCAGCTTAGTCCGGTATGGGGGGGGAACCTACGAGCAGTACTTC.

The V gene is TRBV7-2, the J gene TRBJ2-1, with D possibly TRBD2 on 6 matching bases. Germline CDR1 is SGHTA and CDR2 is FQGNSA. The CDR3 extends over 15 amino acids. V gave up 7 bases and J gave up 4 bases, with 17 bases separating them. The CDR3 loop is CASKPASESYNEQFF. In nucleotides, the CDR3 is TGTGCCAGCAAACCCGCTAGCGAGTCTTACAATGAGCAGTTCTTC.

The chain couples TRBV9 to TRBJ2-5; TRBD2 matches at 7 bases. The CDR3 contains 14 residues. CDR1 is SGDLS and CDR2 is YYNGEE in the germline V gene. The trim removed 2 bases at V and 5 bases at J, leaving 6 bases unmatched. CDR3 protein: CASSVGGLGETQYF. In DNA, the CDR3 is TGTGCCAGCAGCGTGGGAGGGCTAGGGGAGACCCAGTACTTC.

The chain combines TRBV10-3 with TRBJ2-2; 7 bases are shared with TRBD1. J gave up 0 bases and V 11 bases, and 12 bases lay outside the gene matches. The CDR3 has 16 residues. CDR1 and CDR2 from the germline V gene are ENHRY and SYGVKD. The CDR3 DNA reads TGTGCCTCGAAGGGGGCGGAGTTCGCGAACACCGGGGAGCTGTTTTTT. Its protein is CASKGAEFANTGELFF.

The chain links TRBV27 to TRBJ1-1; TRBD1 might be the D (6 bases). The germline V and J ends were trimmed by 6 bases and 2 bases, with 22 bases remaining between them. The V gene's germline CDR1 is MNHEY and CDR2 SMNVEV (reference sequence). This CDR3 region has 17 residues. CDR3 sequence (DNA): TGTGCCAGCAGCTTAGACCCCTCCGGGACATTTAACACTGAAGCTTTCTTT. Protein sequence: CASSLDPSGTFNTEAFF.

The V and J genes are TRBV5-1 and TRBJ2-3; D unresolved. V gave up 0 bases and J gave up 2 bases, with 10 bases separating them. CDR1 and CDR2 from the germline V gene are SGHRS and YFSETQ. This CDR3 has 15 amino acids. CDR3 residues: CASSLGSRHTDTQYF. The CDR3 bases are TGCGCCAGCAGCTTGGGTAGTAGACACACAGATACGCAGTATTTT.

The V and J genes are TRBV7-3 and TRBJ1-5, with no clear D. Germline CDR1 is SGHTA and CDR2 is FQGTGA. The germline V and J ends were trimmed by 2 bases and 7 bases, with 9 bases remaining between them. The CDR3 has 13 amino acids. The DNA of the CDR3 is TGTGCCAGCAGCTTATCTCTCGGGCAGCCCCAGCATTTT. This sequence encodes CASSLSLGQPQHF.

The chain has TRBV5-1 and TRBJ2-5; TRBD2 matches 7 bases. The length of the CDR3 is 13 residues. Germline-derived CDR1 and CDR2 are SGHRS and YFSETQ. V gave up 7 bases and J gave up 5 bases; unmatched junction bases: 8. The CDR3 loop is CASGGGSGETQYF. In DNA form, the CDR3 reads TGCGCCAGCGGCGGGGGATCAGGGGAGACCCAGTACTTC.

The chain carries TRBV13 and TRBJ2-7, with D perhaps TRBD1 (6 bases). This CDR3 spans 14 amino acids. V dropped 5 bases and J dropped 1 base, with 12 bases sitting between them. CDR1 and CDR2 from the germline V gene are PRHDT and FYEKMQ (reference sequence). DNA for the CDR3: TGTGCCAGCAGCGCCTACAGGGTTTCCTACGAGCAGTACTTC. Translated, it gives CASSAYRVSYEQYF.

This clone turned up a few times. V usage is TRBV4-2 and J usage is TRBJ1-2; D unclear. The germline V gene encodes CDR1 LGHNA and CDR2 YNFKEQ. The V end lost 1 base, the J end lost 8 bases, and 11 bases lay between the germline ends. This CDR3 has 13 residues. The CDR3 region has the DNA TGTGCCAGCAGCCAAGTTCCCGGTACGGGCTACACCTTC. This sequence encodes CASSQVPGTGYTF.

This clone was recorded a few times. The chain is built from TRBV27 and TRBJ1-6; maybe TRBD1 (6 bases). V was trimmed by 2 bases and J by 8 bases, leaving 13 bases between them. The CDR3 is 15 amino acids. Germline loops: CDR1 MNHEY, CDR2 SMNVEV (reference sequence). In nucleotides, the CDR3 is TGTGCCAGCAGTTTAGCCGGGACAATCTATTCACCCCTCCACTTT. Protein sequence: CASSLAGTIYSPLHF.

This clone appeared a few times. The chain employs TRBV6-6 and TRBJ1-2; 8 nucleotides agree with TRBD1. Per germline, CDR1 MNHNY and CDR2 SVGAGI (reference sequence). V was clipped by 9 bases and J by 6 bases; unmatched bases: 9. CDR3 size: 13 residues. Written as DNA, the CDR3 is TGTGCCAGTTCAGGCCAGGGGGCGGATGGCTACACCTTC. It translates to CASSGQGADGYTF.

Here the CDR3 DNA reads TGCGCCAGCAGACCGGAGGCGGGGTGGGGGGGTGAGCAGTTCTTC. Translation: CASRPEAGWGGEQFF. The rearrangement joins TRBV5-1 to TRBJ2-1; 7 positions match TRBD2. With V trimmed by 5 bases and J by 9 bases, 14 bases remained unmatched. The germline gives CDR1 SGHRS, CDR2 YFSETQ. CDR3 size: 15 residues.

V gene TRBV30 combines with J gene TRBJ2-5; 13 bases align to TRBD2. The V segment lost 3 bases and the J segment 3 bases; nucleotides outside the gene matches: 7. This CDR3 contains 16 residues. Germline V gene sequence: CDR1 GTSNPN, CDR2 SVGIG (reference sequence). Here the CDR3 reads CAWSPGGLAGKETQYF. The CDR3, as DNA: TGTGCCTGGAGCCCCGGGGGACTAGCGGGGAAAGAGACCCAGTACTTC. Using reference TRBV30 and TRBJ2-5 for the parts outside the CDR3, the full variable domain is SQTIHQWPATLVQPVGSPLSLECTVEGTSNPNLYWYRQAAGRGLQLLFYSVGIGQISSEVPQNLSASRPQDRQFILSSKKLLLSDSGFYLCAWSPGGLAGKETQYFGPGTRLLVL.

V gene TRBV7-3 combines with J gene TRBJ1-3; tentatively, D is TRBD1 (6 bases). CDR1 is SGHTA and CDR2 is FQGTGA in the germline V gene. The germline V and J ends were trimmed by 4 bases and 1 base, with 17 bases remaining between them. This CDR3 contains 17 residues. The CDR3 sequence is CASSSGGAPPSGNTIYF. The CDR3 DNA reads TGTGCCAGCAGCTCGGGGGGCGCCCCACCTTCTGGAAACACCATATATTTT. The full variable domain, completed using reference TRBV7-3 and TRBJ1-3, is GAGVSQTPSNKVTEKGKYVELRCDPISGHTALYWYRQSLGQGPEFLIYFQGTGAADDSGLPNDRFFAVRPEGSVSTLKIQRTERGDSAVYLCASSSGGAPPSGNTIYFGEGSWLTVV.

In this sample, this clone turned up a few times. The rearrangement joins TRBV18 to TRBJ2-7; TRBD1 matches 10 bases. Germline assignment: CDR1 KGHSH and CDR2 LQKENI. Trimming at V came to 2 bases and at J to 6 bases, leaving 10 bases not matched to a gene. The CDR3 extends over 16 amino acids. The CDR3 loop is CASSPMDPGQGSEQYF. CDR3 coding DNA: TGTGCCAGCTCACCAATGGATCCGGGACAGGGGAGCGAGCAGTACTTC.

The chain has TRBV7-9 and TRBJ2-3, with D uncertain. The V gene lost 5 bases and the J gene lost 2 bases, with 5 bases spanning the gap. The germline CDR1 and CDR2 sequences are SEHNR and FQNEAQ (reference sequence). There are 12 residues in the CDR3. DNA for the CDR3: TGTGCCAGCAGCAGACACACAGATACGCAGTATTTT. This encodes CASSRHTDTQYF. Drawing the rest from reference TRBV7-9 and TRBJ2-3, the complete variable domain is DTGVSQNPRHKITKRGQNVTFRCDPISEHNRLYWYRQTLGQGPEFLTYFQNEAQLEKSRLLSDRFSAERPKGSFSTLEIQRTEQGDSAMYLCASSRHTDTQYFGPGTRLTVL.

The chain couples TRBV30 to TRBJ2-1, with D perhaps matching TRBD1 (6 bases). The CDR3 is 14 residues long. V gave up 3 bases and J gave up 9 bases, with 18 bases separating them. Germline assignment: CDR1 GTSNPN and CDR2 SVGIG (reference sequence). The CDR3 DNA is TGTGCCTGGAGAGAACAGGGTTCCGGAACTGAGCAGTTCTTC. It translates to CAWREQGSGTEQFF.

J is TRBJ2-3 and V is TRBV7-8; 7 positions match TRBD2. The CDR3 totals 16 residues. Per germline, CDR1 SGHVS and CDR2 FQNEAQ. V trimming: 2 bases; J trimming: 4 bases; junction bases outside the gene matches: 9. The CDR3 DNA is TGTGCCAGCAGCTTACTGGAGCGGGGCTTTCCAGATACGCAGTATTTT. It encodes CASSLLERGFPDTQYF.

CDR3 in amino acids: CASSERDASSYEQYF. CDR3 nucleotides: TGTGCCAGCAGTGAGCGGGACGCCAGCTCCTACGAGCAGTACTTC. This chain connects TRBV6-1 to TRBJ2-7, with D possibly matching TRBD2 (6 bases). The CDR3 length is 15 residues. With 3 bases removed from V and 0 bases from J, the gap between germline ends came to 12 bases. Germline loops: CDR1 MNHNS, CDR2 SASEGT.

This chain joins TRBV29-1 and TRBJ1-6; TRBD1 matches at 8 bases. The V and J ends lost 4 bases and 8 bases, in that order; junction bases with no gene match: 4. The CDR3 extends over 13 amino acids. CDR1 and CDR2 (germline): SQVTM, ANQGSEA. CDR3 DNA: TGCAGCGTTGCTGACAGGGGAGATTCACCCCTCCACTTT. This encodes CSVADRGDSPLHF.

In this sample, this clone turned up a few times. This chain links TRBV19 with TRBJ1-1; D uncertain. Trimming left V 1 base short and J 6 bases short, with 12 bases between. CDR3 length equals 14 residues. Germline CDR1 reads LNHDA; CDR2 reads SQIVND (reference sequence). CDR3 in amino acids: CASSIAGLLAEAFF. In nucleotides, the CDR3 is TGTGCCAGTAGTATAGCTGGACTCCTTGCTGAAGCTTTCTTT.